The TCR beta chain under discussion was sequenced for a study of blood T cell repertoires in COVID-19 (TCRdb year 2020). Notes on the research overall: Samples from collaborators originated in the United States, Italy and Spain and spanned both the acute and convalescent phases of COVID-19. The prospective study material was composed of cDNA or gDNA derived from T cells, B-cell-depleted T cells, or PBMCs. Subjects who had been exposed to COVID-19, were actively infected with it, or had recovered from it provided the deeply sampled blood TCRbeta repertoires that made up the dataset. The repertoires were released in a freely available public database meant as a resource for research on the immune response to SARS-CoV-2. Samples were obtained from the ongoing ImmuneRACE study (first 160 participants) and from about 1,300 subjects provided by 6 global collaborators. The sample metadata nearly always contained a de-identified subject ID, COVID-19 status, age in years and sex. Where available, HLA class I and class II types were obtained from metadata supplied by the sample provider rather than from assay-based typing. Overall results and qualifications from the work: The amount of clinical and demographic metadata varied by source and participant and was provided uncurated.

One collaborating source in Seattle enrolled patients during active infection and followed them longitudinally through the course of disease. Collaborating institutions collected whole blood in K2EDTA tubes following their own protocols. For TCRbeta analysis, collaborators shipped samples in one of three forms: frozen whole blood, isolated PBMCs, or DNA extracted from either of those sample types. TCRbeta CDR3 regions were amplified from genomic DNA by means of the immunoSEQ Assay, a bias-controlled multiplex PCR. Processing in the source paper ran as follows. The number of nucleated cells in each sample was estimated by amplification of reference gene primers within the assay. To quantify the absolute abundance of each unique TCRbeta CDR3 rearrangement, sequence reads were collapsed and filtered. For each sample, productive Simpson clonality was calculated by taking the square root of Simpson's diversity index across productive rearrangements. TCRdb mirrors the immuneACCESS table, restricted to in-frame sequences. Some clones are absent from its copies; in checked studies, under half trace to an unresolved V gene, and the reason for the others is unknown. For V, J and clone size, that table is used; D and trimming come from the DNA. The sample includes around 80,000 clones, with more than 70% observed a single time. Around 13% of the sample is in the top ten clones.

The germline V gene yields SGHTA for CDR1 and FQGTGA for CDR2. V is pared back by 1 base and J by 5 bases, with 14 bases lying between the germline termini. The CDR3 runs 15 amino acids, cysteine and phenylalanine included. CDR3 DNA is the only sequence kept; it has 45 bases, read in frame from the first base. Points on this clone: Its antigen is currently not known. No base quality information exists; no much larger clone differs at one position.

The material sequenced was peripheral blood. The rearranged segments are TRBV7-3 and TRBJ2-5, and possibly TRBD2, on 7 matching bases. The sequence was obtained from a man aged 50 to 60 with COVID-19, enrolled during active disease. The CDR3 region has the sequence CASSLNGGLGETQYF. The base sequence is TGTGCCAGCAGCTTAAACGGGGGGCTAGGGGAGACCCAGTACTTC. Reference TRBV7-3 and TRBJ2-5 proteins supply the regions before and after the CDR3; the full variable domain is: GAGVSQTPSNKVTEKGKYVELRCDPISGHTALYWYRQSLGQGPEFLIYFQGTGAADDSGLPNDRFFAVRPEGSVSTLKIQRTERGDSAVYLCASSLNGGLGETQYFGPGTRLLVL.